Given below is one T cell receptor (beta chain) in context. Germline CDR1 reads LGHDT; CDR2 reads YNNKEL (reference sequence). Germline trimming cut 2 bases from V and 5 bases from J; bases unmatched to any gene: 7. CDR3 length: 16 residues. The table came from immunoSEQ multiplex PCR; TCRdb's copy has only in-frame clones and leaves some out. Of about 120,000 clones listed, roughly four fifths were seen once; the top ten hold over 10%. The data belong to a study of blood T cell repertoires in COVID-19. The source of this sequence is a human donor in a cohort sampled during active COVID-19. This chain uses TRBV3-1 (or the pseudogene TRBV3-2) with TRBJ2-2; 8 bases align to TRBD2. Sequenced: peripheral blood. CDR3 residues: CASSQLPGGQTGELFF. DNA for the CDR3: TGTGCCAGCAGCCAATTACCGGGGGGGCAGACCGGGGAGCTGTTTTTT.